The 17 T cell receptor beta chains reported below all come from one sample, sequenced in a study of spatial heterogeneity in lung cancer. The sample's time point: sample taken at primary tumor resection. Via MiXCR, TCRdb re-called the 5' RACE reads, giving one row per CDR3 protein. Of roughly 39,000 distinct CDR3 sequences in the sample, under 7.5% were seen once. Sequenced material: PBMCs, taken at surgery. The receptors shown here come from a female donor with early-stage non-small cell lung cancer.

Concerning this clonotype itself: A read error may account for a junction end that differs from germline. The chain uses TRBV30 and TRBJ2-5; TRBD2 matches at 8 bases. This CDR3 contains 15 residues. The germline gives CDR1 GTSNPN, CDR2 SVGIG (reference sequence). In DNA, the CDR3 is TGTGCCAGGAGTGTTCTTGCGGGGGGACAAGAGACCCAGTACTTC. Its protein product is CARSVLAGGQETQYF.

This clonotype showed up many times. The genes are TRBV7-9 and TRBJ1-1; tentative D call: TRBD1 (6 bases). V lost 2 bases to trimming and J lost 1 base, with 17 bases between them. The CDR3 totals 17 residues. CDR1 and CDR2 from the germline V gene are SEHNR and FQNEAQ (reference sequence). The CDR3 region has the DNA TGTGCCAGCAGCTTAACCCCGGGGGGCCACGAGAACACTGAAGCTTTCTTT. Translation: CASSLTPGGHENTEAFF.

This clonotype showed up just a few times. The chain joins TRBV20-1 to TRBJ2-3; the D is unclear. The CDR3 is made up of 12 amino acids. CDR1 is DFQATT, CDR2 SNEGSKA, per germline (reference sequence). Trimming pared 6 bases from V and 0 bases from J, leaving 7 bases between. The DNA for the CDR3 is TGCAGTGCGCCAGACAGCACAGATACGCAGTATTTT. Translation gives CSAPDSTDTQYF.

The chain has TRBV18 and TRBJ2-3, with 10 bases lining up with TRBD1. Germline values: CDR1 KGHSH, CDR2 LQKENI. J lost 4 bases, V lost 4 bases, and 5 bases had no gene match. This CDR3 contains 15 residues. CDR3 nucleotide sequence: TGTGCCAGCTCACACAGGGACAGGGGACCAGATACGCAGTATTTT. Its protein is CASSHRDRGPDTQYF.

CDR3 nucleotide sequence: TGCGCCAGCAGCCCGGCCGCTTACTCCTACGAGCAGTACTTC. This translates into CASSPAAYSYEQYF. V usage is TRBV4-1 and J usage is TRBJ2-7; D call uncertain. The CDR3 is made up of 14 amino acids. Trimming shortened V by 4 bases and J by 0 bases, and 10 bases separated the two germline ends. Germline CDR1 is MGHRA and CDR2 is YSYEKL.

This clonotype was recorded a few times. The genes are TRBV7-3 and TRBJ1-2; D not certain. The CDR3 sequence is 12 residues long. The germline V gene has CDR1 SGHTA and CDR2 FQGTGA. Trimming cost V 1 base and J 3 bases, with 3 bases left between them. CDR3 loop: CASSLRDYGYTF. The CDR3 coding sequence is TGTGCCAGCAGCTTAAGAGACTATGGCTACACCTTC.

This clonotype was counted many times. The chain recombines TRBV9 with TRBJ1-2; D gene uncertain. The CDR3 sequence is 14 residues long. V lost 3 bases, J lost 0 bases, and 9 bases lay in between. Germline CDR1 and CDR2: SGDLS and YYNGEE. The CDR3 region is CASSDPGANYGYTF. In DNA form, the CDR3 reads TGTGCCAGCAGCGACCCGGGAGCTAACTATGGCTACACCTTC.

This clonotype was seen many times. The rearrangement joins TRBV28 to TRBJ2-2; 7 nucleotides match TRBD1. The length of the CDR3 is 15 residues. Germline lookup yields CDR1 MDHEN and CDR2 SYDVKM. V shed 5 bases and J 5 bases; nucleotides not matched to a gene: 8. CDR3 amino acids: CASSIATGWTGELFF. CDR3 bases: TGTGCCAGCAGTATCGCGACAGGGTGGACCGGGGAGCTGTTTTTT.

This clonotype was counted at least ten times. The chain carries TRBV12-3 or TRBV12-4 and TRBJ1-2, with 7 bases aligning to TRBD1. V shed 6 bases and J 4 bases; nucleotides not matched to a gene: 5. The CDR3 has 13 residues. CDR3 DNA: TGTGCCAGCAGCGATGGACAGGCCTATGGCTACACCTTC. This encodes CASSDGQAYGYTF.

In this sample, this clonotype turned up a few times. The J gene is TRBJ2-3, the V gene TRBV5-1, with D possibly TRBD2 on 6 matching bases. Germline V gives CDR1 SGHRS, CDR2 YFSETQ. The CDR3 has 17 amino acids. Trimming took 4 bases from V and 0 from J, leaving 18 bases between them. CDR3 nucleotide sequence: TGCGCCAGCAGCCCCGGGGTCGCGGGGCTTAGCACAGATACGCAGTATTTT. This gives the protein CASSPGVAGLSTDTQYF.

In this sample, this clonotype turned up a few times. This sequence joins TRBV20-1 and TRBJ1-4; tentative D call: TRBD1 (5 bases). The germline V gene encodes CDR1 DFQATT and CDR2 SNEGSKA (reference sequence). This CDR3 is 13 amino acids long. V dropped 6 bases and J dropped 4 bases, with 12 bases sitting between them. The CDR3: CSAEKRGNEKLFF. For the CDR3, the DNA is TGCAGTGCCGAGAAGAGGGGTAATGAAAAACTGTTTTTT.

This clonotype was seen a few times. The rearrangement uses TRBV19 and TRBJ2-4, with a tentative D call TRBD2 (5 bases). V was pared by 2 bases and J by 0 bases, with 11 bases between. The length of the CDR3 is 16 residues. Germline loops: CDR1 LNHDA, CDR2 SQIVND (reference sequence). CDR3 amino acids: CASSIPGNLAKNIQYF. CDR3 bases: TGTGCCAGTAGTATACCCGGGAATCTAGCCAAAAACATTCAGTACTTC.

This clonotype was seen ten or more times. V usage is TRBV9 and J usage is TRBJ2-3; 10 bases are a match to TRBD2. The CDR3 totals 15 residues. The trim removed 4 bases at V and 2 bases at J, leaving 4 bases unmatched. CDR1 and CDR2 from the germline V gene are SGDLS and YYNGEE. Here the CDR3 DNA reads TGTGCCAGCAGCCGCCTAGCGGGGGACACAGATACGCAGTATTTT. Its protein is CASSRLAGDTDTQYF.

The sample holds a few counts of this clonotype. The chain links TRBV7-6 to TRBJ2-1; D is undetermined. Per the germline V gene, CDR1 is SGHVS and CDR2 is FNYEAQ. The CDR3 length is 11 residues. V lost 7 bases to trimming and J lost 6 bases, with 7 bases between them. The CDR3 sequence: CASTTGNEQFF. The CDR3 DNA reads TGTGCCAGCACCACCGGCAATGAGCAGTTCTTC.

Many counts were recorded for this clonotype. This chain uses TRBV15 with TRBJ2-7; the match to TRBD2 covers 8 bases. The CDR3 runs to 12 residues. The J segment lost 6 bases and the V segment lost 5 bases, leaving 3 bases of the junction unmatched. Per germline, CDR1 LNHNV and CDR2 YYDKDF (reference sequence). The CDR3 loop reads CATSGSGGEQYF. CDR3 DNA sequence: TGTGCCACCAGCGGGAGCGGGGGCGAGCAGTACTTC.

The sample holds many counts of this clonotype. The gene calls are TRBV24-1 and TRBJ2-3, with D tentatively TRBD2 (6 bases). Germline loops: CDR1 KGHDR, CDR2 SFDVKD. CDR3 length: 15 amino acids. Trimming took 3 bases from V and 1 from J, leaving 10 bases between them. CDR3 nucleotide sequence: TGTGCCACCAGTGATAATGGCGGGGGCACAGATACGCAGTATTTT. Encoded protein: CATSDNGGGTDTQYF.

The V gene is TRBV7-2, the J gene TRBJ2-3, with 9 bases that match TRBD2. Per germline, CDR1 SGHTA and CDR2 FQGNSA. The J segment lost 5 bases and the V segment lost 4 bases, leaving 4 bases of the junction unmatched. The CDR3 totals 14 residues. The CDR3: CASSSAGGLDTQYF. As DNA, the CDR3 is TGTGCCAGCAGCTCAGCGGGGGGCCTAGATACGCAGTATTTT.